One sample yielded the 30 T cell receptor beta chains listed below, sequenced in a study of prognosis after radiotherapy for stage I lung cancer. Genomic DNA was the source, and TCR beta CDR3 was amplified from it by two-round multiplex PCR. Every TRBV and TRBJ gene had its own specific primer in first-round PCR. TCRdb itself ran the multiplex PCR reads through MiXCR, one entry per CDR3 protein. This table holds some 56,000 distinct CDR3 sequences, roughly 29% found once. Specimen: PBMCs, collected before or after stereotactic body radiation therapy (not recorded which). Receptors were obtained from a donor at least 50 years old with non-small cell lung cancer.

At least ten counts were recorded for this clonotype. This chain uses TRBV2 with TRBJ1-2; D gene ambiguous. Per germline, CDR1 SNHLY and CDR2 FYNNEI. V was clipped by 1 base and J by 1 base, with 4 bases between them. CDR3 length equals 13 residues. The chain's CDR3 is CASSEVGNYGYTF. CDR3 DNA sequence: TGTGCCAGCAGTGAAGTGGGTAACTATGGCTACACCTTC.

In its sample, this clonotype was seen many times. The chain has TRBV2 and TRBJ1-4; no definite D call. Germline loops: CDR1 SNHLY, CDR2 FYNNEI. This CDR3 is 13 amino acids long. Deletions cut 7 bases from V and 3 bases from J, with 9 bases between. CDR3 region: CASMMPPNEKLFF. CDR3 bases: TGTGCCAGCATGATGCCCCCTAATGAAAAACTGTTTTTT.

A word on this clonotype: Since a much larger clone is just one base distant, this may be a read error. The chain joins TRBV24-1 to TRBJ2-4; D is perhaps TRBD1 or TRBD2 (5 bases each). CDR1 and CDR2 (germline): KGHDR, SFDVKD. Trimming stripped 0 bases from V and 4 bases from J, with 9 bases between. There are 15 residues in the CDR3. Here the CDR3 DNA reads TGTGCCACCAGTGATTTGGTGGGACCGAAAAACATTCAGTACTTC. Encoded protein: CATSDLVGPKNIQYF.

As to this clonotype: A much larger clone lies one base from this, so it may be a read error. The V gene is TRBV6-5, the J gene TRBJ1-4, with no clear D. CDR3 length equals 12 residues. V was shortened by 4 bases and J by 7 bases, with 7 bases between the two germline ends. In germline, CDR1 is MNHEY, CDR2 SVGAGI. CDR3 sequence: CASSSSGEKLFF. CDR3 in DNA: TGTGCCAGCAGTTCCTCTGGTGAAAAACTGTTTTTT.

Comments on this clonotype: Because the CDR3 is missing its conserved closing phenylalanine or tryptophan, this is likely a read error. This chain uses TRBV6-2 or TRBV6-3 with TRBJ2-7; D ambiguous. Germline V gene data show CDR1 as MNHEY and CDR2 as SVGEGT. The CDR3 length is 12 residues. Here the CDR3 reads CSSSYSIYEQYL. The CDR3 coding sequence is TGTTCCAGCAGTTACTCGATATACGAGCAGTACCTC.

Many counts were recorded for this clonotype. The chain employs TRBV24-1 and TRBJ2-2; D might be TRBD1 (5 bases). This CDR3 region has 14 residues. CDR1 is KGHDR and CDR2 is SFDVKD in the germline V gene. Trimming took 6 bases from V and 0 from J, leaving 7 bases between them. The CDR3 protein is CATSPTANTGELFF. DNA for the CDR3: TGTGCCACCAGTCCGACAGCGAACACCGGGGAGCTGTTTTTT.

This clonotype was seen many times. CDR3 DNA sequence: TGTGCCAGCAGCTTCCTGGGCTCAGATACGCAGTATTTT. Amino acid sequence: CASSFLGSDTQYF. The chain employs TRBV7-2 and TRBJ2-3; no clear D. Germline-derived CDR1 and CDR2 are SGHTA and FQGNSA. The length of the CDR3 is 13 residues. V was shortened by 3 bases and J by 4 bases, with 8 bases between the two germline ends.

As for this clonotype: The junction departs from germline at one end; a sequencing error may be responsible. This chain links TRBV6-5 with TRBJ2-3, with D possibly matching TRBD1 (6 bases). CDR3 size: 19 residues. Germline CDR1 is MNHEY and CDR2 is SVGAGI. The CDR3 region is CASSYSRGSLASFTDTQYF. In DNA, the CDR3 is TGTGCCAGCAGTTACTCGAGGGGGAGCCTGGCTAGCTTCACAGATACTCAGTATTTT.

The chain has TRBV6-1 and TRBJ1-6, with a tentative D call TRBD1 (6 bases). The CDR3 consists of 16 residues. The germline V gene encodes CDR1 MNHNS and CDR2 SASEGT. Trimming cost V 5 bases and J 11 bases, with 22 bases left between them. The CDR3 sequence: CASSKNPYMTGTPLHF. The CDR3 nucleotides read TGTGCCAGCAGTAAAAACCCCTACATGACAGGTACACCCCTCCACTTT.

This clonotype has at least ten counts. This may be a read error: a much more frequent sequence differs by one nucleotide. DNA for the CDR3: TGTGCCAGCTGTTCGCGGAGACAGTACTATAATTCACCCCACCACTTT. Translated: CASCSRRQYYNSPHHF. The V gene is TRBV27, the J gene TRBJ1-6; a weak D match, TRBD1 (5 bases). Germline V gene sequence: CDR1 MNHEY, CDR2 SMNVEV (reference sequence). The CDR3 is 16 residues long.

J is TRBJ2-2 and V is TRBV5-4; D is undetermined. Germline assignment: CDR1 SGHNT and CDR2 YYREEE (reference sequence). V dropped 0 bases and J dropped 2 bases, with 8 bases sitting between them. CDR3 length: 15 residues. DNA for the CDR3: TGTGCCAGCAGCTTGGACAGTCCAAACACCGGGGAGCTGTTTTTT. Translating it yields CASSLDSPNTGELFF.

A note on this clonotype: A much bigger clone sits one base away, suggesting this may be a read error. No conserved phenylalanine or tryptophan ends this CDR3, so it is likely a read error. The gene calls are TRBV3-1 and TRBJ2-7; D is unclear. The CDR3 runs 12 residues. The V gene's germline CDR1 is LGHDT and CDR2 YNNKEL (reference sequence). Trimming shortened V by 1 base and J by 3 bases, and 4 bases separated the two germline ends. This CDR3 reads CASSQGDYEQYL. CDR3 coding DNA: TGTGCCAGCAGCCAAGGGGACTACGAGCAGTACCTC.

This clonotype was recorded at least ten times. The V gene is TRBV7-9, the J gene TRBJ2-4; no clear D. Germline assignment: CDR1 SEHNR and CDR2 FQNEAQ (reference sequence). V lost 1 base and J 0 bases, leaving 22 bases between the germline ends. The CDR3 runs to 20 residues. This CDR3 is CASSLGQVLGPTLAKNIQYF. The CDR3 DNA sequence: TGTGCCAGCAGCTTAGGCCAGGTCCTAGGTCCAACTCTAGCCAAAAACATTCAGTACTTC.

Many counts were recorded for this clonotype. A read error may explain this, as a much larger clone is one base away. The conserved phenylalanine or tryptophan is not found at the CDR3 terminus, so this likely reflects a read error. CDR3 sequence reads: CASSYPTGDEQYS. The CDR3 DNA follows: TGTGCCAGCAGTTACCCTACAGGAGACGAGCAGTACTCC. The genes are TRBV6-2 or TRBV6-3 and TRBJ2-7; D might be TRBD1 (5 bases). The CDR3 runs to 13 residues. Germline lookup yields CDR1 MNHEY and CDR2 SVGEGT. Trimming cost V 2 bases and J 5 bases, with 10 bases left between them.

The sample holds many counts of this clonotype. The chain has TRBV3-1 and TRBJ2-5; maybe TRBD2 (5 bases). In germline, CDR1 is LGHDT, CDR2 YNNKEL (reference sequence). The CDR3 totals 14 residues. Trimming pared 4 bases from V and 4 bases from J, leaving 13 bases between. Written as DNA, the CDR3 is TGTGCCAGCAGCCCAGCCCCTGGAGGAGAGACCCAGTACTTC. Protein product: CASSPAPGGETQYF.

The sample holds many counts of this clonotype. This chain links TRBV5-8 with TRBJ2-7; 10 positions match TRBD1. J gave up 3 bases and V 0 bases, and 0 bases lay outside the gene matches. CDR3 length: 14 amino acids. CDR1 is SGHTS and CDR2 is YDEGEE in the germline V gene. CDR3 protein: CASSLGTGGYEQYF. In DNA form, the CDR3 reads TGTGCCAGCAGCTTGGGGACAGGGGGCTACGAGCAGTACTTC.

A remark on this clonotype: A much bigger clone sits one base away, suggesting this may be a read error. This chain connects TRBV3-1 to TRBJ2-5; possible D gene TRBD1, 6 bases. Germline V lookup: CDR1 LGHDT, CDR2 YNNKEL (reference sequence). The V gene lost 0 bases and the J gene lost 5 bases, with 13 bases spanning the gap. CDR3 length: 15 residues. The CDR3 loop reads CASSQDQGPAETQYF. CDR3 bases: TGTGCCAGCAGCCAAGATCAGGGGCCCGCGGAGACCCAGTACTTC.

The table lists this clonotype with many counts. The V call is TRBV20-1, the J call TRBJ1-5; D not resolved. Between the trimmed V and J ends, which lost 3 bases and 0 bases, there was a span of 12 bases. CDR3 length: 15 residues. Germline V gene sequence: CDR1 DFQATT, CDR2 SNEGSKA (reference sequence). DNA of the CDR3: TGCAGTGCTAGGGGTCAAGCTTATAGCAATCAGCCCCAGCATTTT. Translating it yields CSARGQAYSNQPQHF.

This clonotype was seen at least ten times. The gene calls are TRBV20-1 and TRBJ2-5; TRBD1 might be the D (5 bases). The V end was cut by 2 bases, the J end by 5 bases, with 6 bases between. This CDR3 region has 11 residues. Per germline, CDR1 DFQATT and CDR2 SNEGSKA (reference sequence). The CDR3 bases are TGCAGTGCTAGAAACAGGGAGACCCAGTACTTC. As protein: CSARNRETQYF.

The V call is TRBV10-3, the J call TRBJ2-3, with 10 bases identical to TRBD2. The CDR3 loop spans 15 amino acids. V shed 6 bases and J 0 bases; nucleotides not matched to a gene: 3. CDR1 ENHRY and CDR2 SYGVKD come from the germline V gene. CDR3: CAISPGLASTDTQYF. DNA of the CDR3: TGTGCCATCAGCCCGGGACTAGCGAGCACAGATACGCAGTATTTT.

The table lists this clonotype with many counts. The V call is TRBV9, the J call TRBJ2-3; D tentatively reads TRBD1 or TRBD2 (5 bases each). The germline gives CDR1 SGDLS, CDR2 YYNGEE. V was trimmed by 4 bases and J by 8 bases, leaving 20 bases between them. This CDR3 has 15 residues. CDR3 in amino acids: CASSPGMRGTGTQYF. The CDR3 nucleotides are TGTGCCAGCAGCCCAGGGATGAGGGGAACGGGTACGCAGTATTTT.

The gene calls are TRBV7-2 and TRBJ2-1; D unresolved. The CDR3 length is 14 residues. The V end lost 2 bases, the J end lost 1 base, and 6 bases lay between the germline ends. CDR1 and CDR2 from the germline V gene are SGHTA and FQGNSA. This CDR3 reads CASSLKGSYNEQFF. In nucleotides, the CDR3 is TGTGCCAGCAGCTTAAAGGGATCCTACAATGAGCAGTTCTTC.

Many counts were recorded for this clonotype. At one of its ends the junction is not consistent with the germline gene, which may arise from a read error. The gene calls are TRBV20-1 and TRBJ1-1; TRBD1 is a possible D gene (6 bases). This CDR3 has 14 amino acids. Germline CDR1 and CDR2: DFQATT and SNEGSKA (reference sequence). The CDR3 region has the DNA TGCAGTGCTAGAGGGGACATAGGGAACGCTGAAGCTTTCTTT. Its protein product is CSARGDIGNAEAFF.

The table lists this clonotype with a count of one. A much larger clonotype is one base distant, so this may be a read error. This chain connects TRBV4-1 to TRBJ2-3; D perhaps matches TRBD2 (6 bases). The V end lost 1 base, the J end lost 8 bases, and 16 bases lay between the germline ends. CDR3 size: 15 residues. Germline V lookup: CDR1 MGHRA, CDR2 YSYEKL. The CDR3 region has the DNA TGCGCCAGCAGCCAAGGAGGAGGGGAAGCAGGTACGCAGTATTTT. It specifies CASSQGGGEAGTQYF.

About this clonotype: A read error may be the cause here, since a much bigger clone is one base away. The gene calls are TRBV5-1 and TRBJ2-2; a possible D gene is TRBD2 (5 bases). In germline, CDR1 is SGHRS, CDR2 YFSETQ. The CDR3 is 14 amino acids. In DNA, the CDR3 is TGCACCAGCAGCTTGGTGGCGGGTACCGGGGAGCCGTTTTTT. Translation gives CTSSLVAGTGEPFF.

In its sample, this clonotype was seen once. CDR3: CASSEPGRGYGYTF. Here the CDR3 DNA reads TGTGCCAGCAGTGAGCCGGGGCGCGGCTATGGCTACACCTTC. The chain carries TRBV6-1 and TRBJ1-2; possible D gene TRBD1, 5 bases. V gave up 3 bases and J gave up 4 bases, with 12 bases separating them. The CDR3 has 14 amino acids. Germline loops: CDR1 MNHNS, CDR2 SASEGT.

This clonotype was observed at least ten times. CDR3 amino acids: CASSFRGRANYGYTF. The DNA of the CDR3 is TGTGCCAGCAGCTTCCGAGGGAGAGCTAACTATGGCTACACCTTC. The chain recombines TRBV13 with TRBJ1-2; D remains unclear. This CDR3 spans 15 amino acids. Germline CDR1 is PRHDT and CDR2 is FYEKMQ (reference sequence). The V end lost 3 bases, the J end lost 0 bases, and 11 bases lay between the germline ends.

The sample holds many counts of this clonotype. The chain combines TRBV2 with TRBJ2-1; TRBD2 aligns across 12 bases. This CDR3 comprises 17 residues. Trimming took 9 bases from V and 6 from J; bases not matched to a gene: 15. Germline V gives CDR1 SNHLY, CDR2 FYNNEI. CDR3 residues: CARSNTLTSGGFNEQFF. DNA of the CDR3: TGTGCCAGAAGTAATACACTAACTAGCGGGGGGTTCAATGAGCAGTTCTTC.

This clonotype has at least ten counts. V is TRBV6-1 and J is TRBJ1-2; TRBD1 agrees at 8 bases. This CDR3 spans 13 amino acids. The trim removed 6 bases at V and 6 bases at J, leaving 6 bases unmatched. In germline, CDR1 is MNHNS, CDR2 SASEGT. As DNA, the CDR3 is TGTGCCAGCAGAGCCGGGACAGGAGATGGCTACACCTTC. Residues: CASRAGTGDGYTF.

The CDR3 nucleotides read TGTGCCAGCAGCATAGGTCCGGCGGGTCTAACCGGGGAGCTGTTTTTT. Translated: CASSIGPAGLTGELFF. The J gene is TRBJ2-2, the V gene TRBV7-3, with D perhaps matching TRBD2 (5 bases). CDR3 length: 16 amino acids. V lost 5 bases to trimming and J lost 5 bases, with 18 bases between them. The V gene's germline CDR1 is SGHTA and CDR2 FQGTGA.